Given below is one T cell receptor beta chain in context. The data stem from a study of blood T cell repertoires in COVID-19. Across the whole study: COVID-19 samples, acute and convalescent, were from the United States, Italy and Spain. In each case, the material was cDNA or gDNA derived from T cells, B-cell-depleted T cells, or PBMCs.

Germline V gives CDR1 SGHDT, CDR2 YYEEEE. The CDR3 spans 15 residues. V was clipped by 7 bases and J by 3 bases; unmatched bases: 5. As originally analysed: From reference gene primer amplification, estimates of nucleated cell counts were derived. TCRdb keeps only in-frame clones here, not all; method: immunoSEQ multiplex PCR. V and J calls and clone size are those listed in that table; D and trimming were worked out from the DNA. Seen here are 250,000 to 350,000 clones, roughly 90% observed once, and the top ten hold approximately 13%. This receptor was identified in a woman between 55 and 75 years old with acute or convalescent COVID-19. Sequences were obtained from peripheral blood. The chain combines TRBV5-6 with TRBJ1-3, with 12 bases identical to TRBD1. The CDR3 DNA follows: TGTGCCAGCGGGGGACAGGGGGCGTTTGGAAACACCATATATTTT. It codes for CASGGQGAFGNTIYF.